The 24 T cell receptor beta chains below all came from one sample that was sequenced in a study of CD4+ T cells in melanoma. The data were produced by immunoSEQ multiplex PCR, yet TCRdb's version contains in-frame clones alone and is incomplete. The data hold some 120,000 clones, with 80% to 95% observed a single time. What was sequenced was peripheral blood. The source is a human donor with melanoma.

The V and J genes are TRBV28 and TRBJ2-5; 12 nucleotides line up with TRBD2. J gave up 5 bases and V 5 bases, and 9 bases lay outside the gene matches. This CDR3 region has 16 residues. The germline gives CDR1 MDHEN, CDR2 SYDVKM. CDR3 DNA sequence: TGTGCCAGCAGTGTTACTAGCGGGGGGAGGGCTGAGACCCAGTACTTC. Translation: CASSVTSGGRAETQYF.

This chain uses TRBV29-1 with TRBJ1-2; D not certain. V lost 6 bases, J lost 8 bases, and 19 bases lay in between. The CDR3 has 13 amino acids. Germline CDR1 and CDR2: SQVTM and ANQGSEA. In DNA form, the CDR3 reads TGCAGCGTGGGCCCCGAGGGTATGTGGGGCTACACCTTC. It codes for CSVGPEGMWGYTF.

The chain links TRBV9 to TRBJ2-7; TRBD2 agrees at 10 bases. Losses at the gene ends were 3 bases for V and 2 bases for J; bases not matched to a gene: 5. The length of the CDR3 is 15 residues. Germline CDR1 and CDR2: SGDLS and YYNGEE. CDR3 loop: CASSGSGTSAYEQYF. DNA of the CDR3: TGTGCCAGCAGCGGGTCTGGGACTAGCGCCTACGAGCAGTACTTC.

This chain joins TRBV4-1 and TRBJ2-7, with D tentatively TRBD2 (5 bases). The CDR3 consists of 14 residues. Germline CDR1 reads MGHRA; CDR2 reads YSYEKL. Trimming cost V 1 base and J 4 bases, with 11 bases left between them. The CDR3 protein is CASSQGLEVYEQYF. The CDR3 DNA reads TGCGCCAGCAGCCAAGGGCTGGAGGTATACGAGCAGTACTTC.

The rearrangement links TRBV5-4 to TRBJ2-5, with 9 bases matching TRBD2. The CDR3 loop spans 14 amino acids. The germline CDR1 and CDR2 sequences are SGHNT and YYREEE (reference sequence). J gave up 7 bases and V 4 bases, and 8 bases lay outside the gene matches. DNA of the CDR3: TGTGCCAGCAGCGTCCCCCGAGCGGGGGGGACCCAGTACTTC. Amino acids: CASSVPRAGGTQYF. The full variable domain, in which reference TRBV5-4 and TRBJ2-5 provide the parts outside the CDR3, is ETGVTQSPTHLIKTRGQQVTLRCSSQSGHNTVSWYQQALGQGPQFIFQYYREEENGRGNFPPRFSGLQFPNYSSELNVNALELDDSALYLCASSVPRAGGTQYFGPGTRLLVL.

The rearrangement links TRBV7-2 to TRBJ1-4; D is unresolved. V lost 1 base and J 6 bases, leaving 9 bases between the germline ends. The CDR3 contains 14 residues. Germline V gene data show CDR1 as SGHTA and CDR2 as FQGNSA. The CDR3 is CASSLVSSYEKLFF. CDR3 DNA: TGTGCCAGCAGCTTAGTATCCAGCTATGAAAAACTGTTTTTT. The full variable domain, with the rest looked up from reference TRBV7-2 and TRBJ1-4, is GAGVSQSPSNKVTEKGKDVELRCDPISGHTALYWYRQSLGQGLEFLIYFQGNSAPDKSGLPSDRFSAERTGGSVSTLTIQRTQQEDSAVYLCASSLVSSYEKLFFGSGTQLSVL.

This clone was observed a handful of times. The chain joins TRBV29-1 to TRBJ1-2; D is undetermined. The CDR3 has 12 amino acids. V lost 6 bases and J 4 bases, leaving 12 bases between the germline ends. Germline lookup yields CDR1 SQVTM and CDR2 ANQGSEA. The CDR3 is CSVVTGAYGYTF. The CDR3 region has the DNA TGCAGCGTCGTGACGGGCGCCTATGGCTACACCTTC.

The gene calls are TRBV19 and TRBJ2-7, with D perhaps TRBD1 or TRBD2 (5 bases each). This CDR3 contains 17 residues. The V and J ends lost 0 bases and 6 bases respectively, with 21 bases between them. From germline, CDR1 is LNHDA and CDR2 SQIVND (reference sequence). CDR3 in amino acids: CASSIDREGTGGSEQYF. The CDR3 DNA reads TGTGCCAGTAGTATAGATCGTGAGGGGACCGGCGGTTCCGAGCAGTACTTC.

This clone was seen a single time. The chain uses TRBV6-5 and TRBJ1-1; D remains ambiguous. From germline, CDR1 is MNHEY and CDR2 SVGAGI. This CDR3 has 8 residues. V lost 6 bases to trimming and J lost 11 bases, with 4 bases between them. CDR3: CASSSAFF. For the CDR3, the DNA is TGTGCCAGCAGCTCGGCTTTCTTT.

The rearrangement links TRBV4-1 to TRBJ1-5; no reliable D call. Germline V gene data show CDR1 as MGHRA and CDR2 as YSYEKL. V was clipped by 1 base and J by 4 bases, with 5 bases between them. The CDR3 is 13 residues long. The DNA for the CDR3 is TGCGCCAGCAGCCAAGCACTAAATCAGCCCCAGCATTTT. This encodes CASSQALNQPQHF.

The rearrangement joins TRBV11-2 to TRBJ2-1; TRBD2 agrees at 8 bases. The CDR3 is made up of 16 amino acids. The V gene's germline CDR1 is SGHAT and CDR2 FQNNGV. V dropped 7 bases and J dropped 6; count of bases not matched to a gene: 14. Written as DNA, the CDR3 is TGTGCCAGCACCCGTAACGGGAGGGCGATTTTCAATGAGCAGTTCTTC. Translated, it gives CASTRNGRAIFNEQFF.

This clone was seen a handful of times. The CDR3 spells CASSQGTGARGYTF. The CDR3 region has the DNA TGCGCCAGCAGCCAAGGGACGGGGGCTCGCGGCTACACCTTC. The chain carries TRBV4-1 and TRBJ1-2; D might be TRBD1 (6 bases). The germline CDR1 and CDR2 sequences are MGHRA and YSYEKL. V was clipped by 1 base and J by 8 bases, with 14 bases between them. The CDR3 loop spans 14 amino acids.

The chain recombines TRBV28 with TRBJ2-7, with TRBD1 matching 8 bases. The CDR3 runs to 14 residues. The J segment lost 3 bases and the V segment lost 2 bases, leaving 3 bases of the junction unmatched. Per the germline V gene, CDR1 is MDHEN and CDR2 is SYDVKM. DNA of the CDR3: TGTGCCAGCAGTTTACCGGGACAGGTCTACGAGCAGTACTTC. Its translation is CASSLPGQVYEQYF.

This chain uses TRBV15 with TRBJ2-7; TRBD1 matches 12 bases. J lost 5 bases, V lost 2 bases, and 4 bases had no gene match. Germline V gene lookup returns CDR1 LNHNV and CDR2 YYDKDF (reference sequence). The CDR3 runs to 15 residues. The CDR3 is CATSRSGTGGDEQYF. In DNA form, the CDR3 reads TGTGCCACCAGCAGATCCGGGACAGGGGGCGACGAGCAGTACTTC.

The chain carries TRBV7-9 and TRBJ1-6; no clear D. Germline V gene lookup returns CDR1 SEHNR and CDR2 FQNEAQ (reference sequence). Trimming removed 2 bases at V and 6 bases at J, with 11 bases between. The CDR3 consists of 15 residues. The chain's CDR3 is CASSLTTARNSPLHF. The CDR3 nucleotides are TGTGCCAGCAGCTTAACGACTGCTCGTAATTCACCCCTCCACTTT. Full variable domain (rest looked up from reference TRBV7-9 and TRBJ1-6): DTGVSQNPRHKITKRGQNVTFRCDPISEHNRLYWYRQTLGQGPEFLTYFQNEAQLEKSRLLSDRFSAERPKGSFSTLEIQRTEQGDSAMYLCASSLTTARNSPLHFGNGTRLTVT.

The rearrangement joins TRBV9 to TRBJ2-1; 8 bases are a match to TRBD1. The CDR3 has 16 amino acids. Germline V gives CDR1 SGDLS, CDR2 YYNGEE. V lost 3 bases to trimming and J lost 5 bases; unmatched junction nucleotides: 10. Here the CDR3 DNA reads TGTGCCAGCAGCGCAAGACAGGGGCTCAGGAACAATGAGCAGTTCTTC. Protein: CASSARQGLRNNEQFF.

This clone was recorded once. The chain joins TRBV19 to TRBJ2-5; a possible D gene is TRBD1 (7 bases). CDR1 LNHDA and CDR2 SQIVND come from the germline V gene (reference sequence). Trimming removed 11 bases from V and 3 bases from J, with 25 bases in between. The CDR3 spans 16 residues. The CDR3 DNA sequence: TGTGCCCCAGGTCCATGGGCAGGGGGGCGCGAAGAGACCCAGTACTTC. Its translation is CAPGPWAGGREETQYF. Full variable domain (rest looked up from reference TRBV19 and TRBJ2-5): DGGITQSPKYLFRKEGQNVTLSCEQNLNHDAMYWYRQDPGQGLRLIYYSQIVNDFQKGDIAEGYSVSREKKESFPLTVTSAQKNPTAFYLCAPGPWAGGREETQYFGPGTRLLVL.

The genes are TRBV5-1 and TRBJ2-7, with D possibly being TRBD1 or TRBD2 (5 bases each). V lost 2 bases and J lost 1, with 10 bases in between. Germline V CDR1 and CDR2: SGHRS, YFSETQ. This CDR3 spans 14 amino acids. CDR3 DNA: TGCGCCAGCAGCTTACAAGGGGAGTCCTACGAGCAGTACTTC. This codes for CASSLQGESYEQYF.

This chain connects TRBV4-3 to TRBJ1-5, with no clear D. The germline CDR1 and CDR2 sequences are LGHNA and YSLEER. V was trimmed by 0 bases and J by 0 bases, leaving 12 bases between them. CDR3 length: 17 amino acids. CDR3 loop: CASSQDLSGYSNQPQHF. The CDR3, as DNA: TGCGCCAGCAGCCAAGATTTGTCCGGGTATAGCAATCAGCCCCAGCATTTT.

CDR3 loop: CAIISDREIGELFF. Here the CDR3 DNA reads TGTGCCATCATTTCGGACAGGGAAATCGGGGAGCTGTTTTTT. The chain couples TRBV10-3 to TRBJ2-2; TRBD1 agrees at 8 bases. This CDR3 comprises 14 residues. J was trimmed by 7 bases and V by 7 bases; bases with no gene match: 8. Germline-derived CDR1 and CDR2 are ENHRY and SYGVKD.

This chain joins TRBV10-3 and TRBJ1-5; a weak D match, TRBD1 (6 bases). V was trimmed by 6 bases and J by 0 bases, leaving 6 bases between them. This CDR3 is 13 amino acids long. CDR1 is ENHRY and CDR2 is SYGVKD in the germline V gene. The CDR3 DNA reads as TGTGCCATCAGGGACAGTAGCAATCAGCCCCAGCATTTT. Translated, it gives CAIRDSSNQPQHF.

The gene calls are TRBV7-3 and TRBJ2-3; TRBD2 aligns across 10 bases. V dropped 4 bases and J dropped 1; count of bases not matched to a gene: 2. The CDR3 has 15 amino acids. The germline gives CDR1 SGHTA, CDR2 FQGTGA. The CDR3 loop is CASSSLAGGTDTQYF. The CDR3, as DNA: TGTGCCAGCAGCTCGCTAGCGGGAGGCACAGATACGCAGTATTTT. Full variable domain (outside the CDR3, taken from reference TRBV7-3 and TRBJ2-3): GAGVSQTPSNKVTEKGKYVELRCDPISGHTALYWYRQSLGQGPEFLIYFQGTGAADDSGLPNDRFFAVRPEGSVSTLKIQRTERGDSAVYLCASSSLAGGTDTQYFGPGTRLTVL.

This sequence joins TRBV10-2 and TRBJ1-5; D is perhaps TRBD1 (6 bases). Trimming cost V 5 bases and J 1 base, with 15 bases left between them. CDR1 and CDR2 from the germline V gene are WSHSY and SAAADI. This CDR3 has 16 amino acids. CDR3 amino acids: CASSQFGRGSNQPQHF. The CDR3 DNA reads TGCGCCAGCAGTCAGTTCGGCAGGGGAAGCAATCAGCCCCAGCATTTT.

CDR3 sequence (DNA): TGTGCCAGCAGCCTCGGCACCAGGGTCCCTGAGCAGTTCTTC. This translates into CASSLGTRVPEQFF. V usage is TRBV7-2 and J usage is TRBJ2-1; a possible D gene is TRBD1 (5 bases). This CDR3 spans 14 amino acids. V lost 5 bases and J 9 bases, leaving 17 bases between the germline ends. Germline V gives CDR1 SGHTA, CDR2 FQGNSA.